This T cell receptor (beta chain) is from a study of OX40 agonist ivuxolimab in advanced cancers. Study summary: Prior anti-PD-1, anti-PD-L1 or anti-CTLA-4 therapy did not bar entry, and about 40% had some. Study findings and constraints: The study found among the lowest clonal expansion in partial responders at 0.1-3.0 mg/kg. At 0.1 to 3.0 mg/kg, clonal expansion of CD4+ and CD8+ blood T cells had occurred by week 6.

Trimming took 2 bases from V and 9 from J, leaving 11 bases between them. The V gene's germline CDR1 is SGHTA and CDR2 FQGTGA. The length of the CDR3 is 13 residues. As for this clone: The antigen remains undetermined.

The assay was immunoSEQ multiplex PCR, and TCRdb's table has in-frame clones only and misses some. Of approximately 70,000 clones listed, about nine tenths are singletons. Sample: CD4+ or CD8+ T cells sorted from blood, taken in a trial of the OX40 agonist ivuxolimab. The TCR sequence derives from an adult with an advanced solid tumor such as melanoma, head and neck, liver or kidney cancer. V and J are TRBV7-3 and TRBJ2-1; tentative D call: TRBD2 (5 bases). DNA for the CDR3: TGTGCCAGCAGCTTAGCGGGTTGGGGTGAGCAGTTCTTC. Its translation is CASSLAGWGEQFF.